The rows below give T cell receptor beta chains drawn from one sample of a study of spatial heterogeneity in lung cancer. TCRdb re-derived calls from the 5' RACE reads in MiXCR, one entry per CDR3 protein. The table lists around 20,000 distinct CDR3 sequences, 9% to 10% of them singletons. The sample in question was PBMCs, obtained at follow-up. These receptors all come from a male donor with early-stage non-small cell lung cancer. Each CDR3 is given with its conserved first and last residue. Each record gives: D gene, V gene, J gene, clone size, CDR3 DNA, CDR3 protein. D genes are given only for firm matches. Some rows have no size entry. The others give once, few or many, or a class for an expanded clone.

D gene: TRBD1; V gene: TRBV10-3; J gene: TRBJ2-7; clone size: -; CDR3 DNA: TGTGCCATCAGTGAAGGCAGGGGGTCCTACGAGCAGTACTTC; CDR3 protein: CAISEGRGSYEQYF
D gene: -; V gene: TRBV7-2; J gene: TRBJ2-1; clone size: few; CDR3 DNA: TGTGCCAGCAGCTTAGAAAAGGGTACCTACAATGAGCAGTTCTTC; CDR3 protein: CASSLEKGTYNEQFF
D gene: -; V gene: TRBV4-3; J gene: TRBJ2-2; clone size: many; CDR3 DNA: TGCGCCAGCAGCCAAGATCTCGCCGGGGAGCTGTTTTTT; CDR3 protein: CASSQDLAGELFF
D gene: -; V gene: TRBV20-1; J gene: TRBJ2-3; clone size: -; CDR3 DNA: TGCAGTGCTGGGCGGAGCACAGATACGCAGTATTTT; CDR3 protein: CSAGRSTDTQYF
D gene: TRBD1; V gene: TRBV6-2/TRBV6-3; J gene: TRBJ1-2; clone size: -; CDR3 DNA: TGTGCCAGCAGTTCCCTTCCTGGACAGGGAGGCTATGGCTACACCTTC; CDR3 protein: CASSSLPGQGGYGYTF
D gene: -; V gene: TRBV5-6; J gene: TRBJ1-2; clone size: -; CDR3 DNA: TGTGCCAGCAGCTTGGGAAGGAACTACTATGGCTACACCTTC; CDR3 protein: CASSLGRNYYGYTF
D gene: -; V gene: TRBV12-3/TRBV12-4; J gene: TRBJ1-3; clone size: few; CDR3 DNA: TGTGCCAGCAGTGCAAGACAGTCCTCTGGAAACACCATATATTTT; CDR3 protein: CASSARQSSGNTIYF
D gene: -; V gene: TRBV5-4; J gene: TRBJ1-5; clone size: -; CDR3 DNA: TGTGCCAGCAGCTTGGGCGGCAGGGTGGGACAGCCCCAGCATTTT; CDR3 protein: CASSLGGRVGQPQHF
D gene: -; V gene: TRBV7-9; J gene: TRBJ2-2; clone size: medium-sized; CDR3 DNA: TGTGCCAGCAGCTACGGGGACTCCGAGGTGCTGTTTTTT; CDR3 protein: CASSYGDSEVLFF
D gene: TRBD2; V gene: TRBV18; J gene: TRBJ2-2; clone size: -; CDR3 DNA: TGTGCCAGCTCACCGACTAGCGGATACACCGGGGAGCTGTTTTTT; CDR3 protein: CASSPTSGYTGELFF
D gene: -; V gene: TRBV6-2/TRBV6-3; J gene: TRBJ2-1; clone size: few; CDR3 DNA: TGTGCCAGCACCCTGTCTAGCCCCTTGGTTGAGCAGTTCTTC; CDR3 protein: CASTLSSPLVEQFF
D gene: TRBD2; V gene: TRBV9; J gene: TRBJ2-1; clone size: many; CDR3 DNA: TGTGCCAGCAGCTCCCGGACTAGCCATGCGCCCCATGTGGTAAACCACAATGAGCAGTTCTTC; CDR3 protein: CASSSRTSHAPHVVNHNEQFF
D gene: -; V gene: TRBV20-1; J gene: TRBJ2-1; clone size: -; CDR3 DNA: TGCAGTGTTTCTAACATGGGGGGTTCCTACAATGAGCAGTTCTTC; CDR3 protein: CSVSNMGGSYNEQFF
D gene: -; V gene: TRBV7-2; J gene: TRBJ2-3; clone size: many; CDR3 DNA: TGTGCCAGCAGCTTAGGGCATAGCGGTAGCACAGATACGCAGTATTTT; CDR3 protein: CASSLGHSGSTDTQYF
D gene: -; V gene: TRBV5-6; J gene: TRBJ2-7; clone size: many; CDR3 DNA: TGTGCCAGCAGCTTGGGAGGGAGCTCCTACGAGCAGTACTTC; CDR3 protein: CASSLGGSSYEQYF
D gene: -; V gene: TRBV5-1; J gene: TRBJ2-5; clone size: few; CDR3 DNA: TGCGCCAGCAGCCCCGACTCGGGCAGGGCGGAGGAGACCCAGTACTTC; CDR3 protein: CASSPDSGRAEETQYF